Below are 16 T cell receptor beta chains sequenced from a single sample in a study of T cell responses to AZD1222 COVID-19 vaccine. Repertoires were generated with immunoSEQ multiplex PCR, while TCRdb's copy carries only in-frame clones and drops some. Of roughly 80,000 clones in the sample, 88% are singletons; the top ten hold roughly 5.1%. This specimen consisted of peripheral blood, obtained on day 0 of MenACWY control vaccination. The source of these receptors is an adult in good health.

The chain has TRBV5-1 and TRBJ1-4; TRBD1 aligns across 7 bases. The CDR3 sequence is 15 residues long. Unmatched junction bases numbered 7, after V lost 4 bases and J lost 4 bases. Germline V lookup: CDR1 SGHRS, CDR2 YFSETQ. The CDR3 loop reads CASSPTGVINEKLFF. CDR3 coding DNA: TGCGCCAGCAGCCCTACAGGGGTGATTAATGAAAAACTGTTTTTT.

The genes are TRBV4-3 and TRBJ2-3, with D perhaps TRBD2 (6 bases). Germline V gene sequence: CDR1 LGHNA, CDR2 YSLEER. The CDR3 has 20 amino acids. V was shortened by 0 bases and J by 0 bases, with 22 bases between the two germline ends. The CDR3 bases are TGCGCCAGCAGCCAAGACCTAACTAGCTGGGGCCGTACTAGCACAGATACGCAGTATTTT. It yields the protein CASSQDLTSWGRTSTDTQYF.

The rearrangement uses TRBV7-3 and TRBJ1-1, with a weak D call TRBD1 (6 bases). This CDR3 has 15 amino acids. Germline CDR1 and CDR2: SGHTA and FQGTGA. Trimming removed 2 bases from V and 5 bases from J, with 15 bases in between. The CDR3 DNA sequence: TGTGCCAGCAGCTTAGGACAGAAAGACAAGACTGAAGCTTTCTTT. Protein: CASSLGQKDKTEAFF.

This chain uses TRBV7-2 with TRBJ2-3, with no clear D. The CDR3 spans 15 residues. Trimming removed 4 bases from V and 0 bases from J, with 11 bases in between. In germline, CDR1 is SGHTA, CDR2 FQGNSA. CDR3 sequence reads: CASSSDGQSTDTQYF. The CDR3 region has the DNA TGTGCCAGCAGCTCGGACGGGCAAAGCACAGATACGCAGTATTTT.

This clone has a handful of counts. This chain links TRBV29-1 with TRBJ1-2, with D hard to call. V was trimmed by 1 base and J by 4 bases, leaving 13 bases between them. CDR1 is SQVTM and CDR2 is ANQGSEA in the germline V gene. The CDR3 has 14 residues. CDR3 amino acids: CSVEAGWVAYGYTF. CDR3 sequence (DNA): TGCAGCGTTGAAGCTGGGTGGGTAGCCTATGGCTACACCTTC.

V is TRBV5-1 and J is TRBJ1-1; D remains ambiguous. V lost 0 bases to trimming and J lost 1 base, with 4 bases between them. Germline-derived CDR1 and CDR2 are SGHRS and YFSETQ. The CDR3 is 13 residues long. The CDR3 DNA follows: TGCGCCAGCAGCTTGGGGGCGAACACTGAAGCTTTCTTT. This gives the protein CASSLGANTEAFF.

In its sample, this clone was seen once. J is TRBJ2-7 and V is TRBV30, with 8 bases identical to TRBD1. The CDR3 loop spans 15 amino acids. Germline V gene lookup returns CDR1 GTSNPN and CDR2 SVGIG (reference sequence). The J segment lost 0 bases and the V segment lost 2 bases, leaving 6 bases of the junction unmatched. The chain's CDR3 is CAWSIRQGPSYEQYF. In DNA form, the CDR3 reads TGTGCCTGGAGTATCCGACAGGGGCCCTCCTACGAGCAGTACTTC. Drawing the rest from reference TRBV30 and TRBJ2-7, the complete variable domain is SQTIHQWPATLVQPVGSPLSLECTVEGTSNPNLYWYRQAAGRGLQLLFYSVGIGQISSEVPQNLSASRPQDRQFILSSKKLLLSDSGFYLCAWSIRQGPSYEQYFGPGTRLTVT.

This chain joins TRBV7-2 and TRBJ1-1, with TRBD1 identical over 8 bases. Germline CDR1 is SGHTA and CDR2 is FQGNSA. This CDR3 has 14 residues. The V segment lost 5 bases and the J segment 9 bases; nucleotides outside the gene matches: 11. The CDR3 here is CASSPGGVTGQAFF. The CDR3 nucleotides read TGTGCCAGCAGCCCAGGGGGCGTTACCGGTCAAGCTTTCTTT.

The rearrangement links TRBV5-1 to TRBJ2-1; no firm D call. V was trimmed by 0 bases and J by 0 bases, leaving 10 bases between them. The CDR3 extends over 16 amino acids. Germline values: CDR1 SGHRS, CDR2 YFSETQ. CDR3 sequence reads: CASSLGTAGSYNEQFF. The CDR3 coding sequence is TGCGCCAGCAGCTTGGGAACAGCCGGCTCCTACAATGAGCAGTTCTTC.

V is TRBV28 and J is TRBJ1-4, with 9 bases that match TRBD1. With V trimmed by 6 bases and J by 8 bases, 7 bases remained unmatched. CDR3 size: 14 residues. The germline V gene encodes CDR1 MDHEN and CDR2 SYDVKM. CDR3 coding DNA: TGTGCCAGCAGGCTACAGGGGGCGCGGGAAAAACTGTTTTTT. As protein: CASRLQGAREKLFF.

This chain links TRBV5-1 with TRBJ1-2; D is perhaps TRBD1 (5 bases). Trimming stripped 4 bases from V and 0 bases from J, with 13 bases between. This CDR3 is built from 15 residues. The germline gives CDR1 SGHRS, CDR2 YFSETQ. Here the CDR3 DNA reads TGCGCCAGCAGCCCCTTTGCAGGGACTAACTATGGCTACACCTTC. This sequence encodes CASSPFAGTNYGYTF.

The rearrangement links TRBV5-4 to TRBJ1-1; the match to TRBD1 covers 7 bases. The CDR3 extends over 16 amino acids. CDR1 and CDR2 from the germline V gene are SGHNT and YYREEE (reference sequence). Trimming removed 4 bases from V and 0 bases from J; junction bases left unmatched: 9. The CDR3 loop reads CASSPTRDSMNTEAFF. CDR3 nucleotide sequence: TGTGCCAGCAGCCCCACCAGGGACAGTATGAACACTGAAGCTTTCTTT.

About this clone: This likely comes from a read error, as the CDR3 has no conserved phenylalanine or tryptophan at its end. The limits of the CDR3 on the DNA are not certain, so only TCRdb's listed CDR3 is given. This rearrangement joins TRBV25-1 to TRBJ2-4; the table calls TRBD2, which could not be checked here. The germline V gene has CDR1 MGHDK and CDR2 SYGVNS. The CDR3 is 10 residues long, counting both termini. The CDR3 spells CASSEYPRLA.

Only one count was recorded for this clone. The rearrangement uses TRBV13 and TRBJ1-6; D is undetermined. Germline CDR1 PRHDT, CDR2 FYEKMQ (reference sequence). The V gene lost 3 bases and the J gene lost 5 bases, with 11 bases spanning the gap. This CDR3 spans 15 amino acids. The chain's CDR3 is CASSFRRGDNSPLHF. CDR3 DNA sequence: TGTGCCAGCAGCTTTCGGCGGGGAGATAATTCACCCCTCCACTTT.

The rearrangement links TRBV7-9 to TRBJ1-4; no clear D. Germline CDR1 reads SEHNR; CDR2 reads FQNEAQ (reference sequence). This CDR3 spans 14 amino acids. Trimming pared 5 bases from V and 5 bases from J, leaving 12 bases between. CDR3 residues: CASSVRTENEKLFF. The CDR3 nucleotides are TGTGCCAGCAGCGTTCGGACCGAAAATGAAAAACTGTTTTTT.

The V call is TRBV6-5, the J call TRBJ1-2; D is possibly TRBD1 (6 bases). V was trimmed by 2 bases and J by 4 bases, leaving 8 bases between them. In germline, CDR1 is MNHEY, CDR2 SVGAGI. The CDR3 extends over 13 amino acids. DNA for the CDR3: TGTGCCAGCAGTTACCAGGGGACCTATGGCTACACCTTC. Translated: CASSYQGTYGYTF.